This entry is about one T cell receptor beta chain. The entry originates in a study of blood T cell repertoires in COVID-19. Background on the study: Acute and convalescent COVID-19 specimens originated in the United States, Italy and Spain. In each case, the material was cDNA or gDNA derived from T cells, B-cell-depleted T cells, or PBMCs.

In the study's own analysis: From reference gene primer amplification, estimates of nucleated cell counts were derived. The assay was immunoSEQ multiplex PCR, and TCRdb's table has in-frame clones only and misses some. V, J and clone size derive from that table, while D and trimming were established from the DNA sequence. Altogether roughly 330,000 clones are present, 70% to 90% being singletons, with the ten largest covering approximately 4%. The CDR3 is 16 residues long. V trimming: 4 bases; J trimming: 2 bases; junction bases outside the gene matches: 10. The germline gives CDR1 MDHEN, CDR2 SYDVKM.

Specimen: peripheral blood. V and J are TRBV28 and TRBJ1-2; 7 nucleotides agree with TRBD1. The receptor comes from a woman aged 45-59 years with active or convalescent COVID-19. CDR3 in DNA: TGTGCCAGCAGTTCCCCACCGGGACAGAGAAACTATGGCTACACCTTC. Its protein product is CASSSPPGQRNYGYTF.